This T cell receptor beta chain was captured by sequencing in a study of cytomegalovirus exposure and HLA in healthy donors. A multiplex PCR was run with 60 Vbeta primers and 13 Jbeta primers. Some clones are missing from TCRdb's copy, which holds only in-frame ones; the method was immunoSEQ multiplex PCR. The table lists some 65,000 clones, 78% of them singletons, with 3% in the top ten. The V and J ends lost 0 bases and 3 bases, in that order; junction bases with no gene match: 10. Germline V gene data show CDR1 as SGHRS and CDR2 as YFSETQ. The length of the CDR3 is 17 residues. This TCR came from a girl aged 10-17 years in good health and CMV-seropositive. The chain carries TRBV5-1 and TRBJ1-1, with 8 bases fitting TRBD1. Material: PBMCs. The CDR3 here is CASSLATGALADTEAFF. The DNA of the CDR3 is TGCGCCAGCAGCTTGGCGACAGGGGCCCTGGCTGACACTGAAGCTTTCTTT.